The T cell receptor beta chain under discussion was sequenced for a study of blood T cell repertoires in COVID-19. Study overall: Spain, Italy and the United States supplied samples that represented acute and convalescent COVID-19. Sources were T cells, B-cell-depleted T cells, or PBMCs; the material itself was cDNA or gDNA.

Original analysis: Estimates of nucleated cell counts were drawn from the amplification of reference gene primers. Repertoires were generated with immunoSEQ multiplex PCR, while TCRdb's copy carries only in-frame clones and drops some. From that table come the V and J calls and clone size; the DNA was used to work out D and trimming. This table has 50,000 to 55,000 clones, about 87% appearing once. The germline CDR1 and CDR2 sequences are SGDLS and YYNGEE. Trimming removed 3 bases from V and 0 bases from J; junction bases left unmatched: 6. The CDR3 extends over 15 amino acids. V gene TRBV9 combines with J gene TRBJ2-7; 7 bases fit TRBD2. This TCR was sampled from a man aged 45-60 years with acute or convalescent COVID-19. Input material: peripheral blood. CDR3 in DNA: TGTGCCAGCAGCGCAGCAGCGGGGCCCTCCTACGAGCAGTACTTC. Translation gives CASSAAAGPSYEQYF.